What follows are 8 T cell receptor beta chains derived from one specimen sequenced in a study of shared clonotypes between healthy human individuals. Method: immunoSEQ multiplex PCR; TCRdb's copy keeps in-frame clones and lacks some. This sample has 500,000 to 550,000 clones, with approximately 94% found just once. Sequenced input: naive CD4+ T cells sorted from blood. Indicated subset: CD45RA+ positively selected. Receptors were obtained from a woman in her twenties or thirties in good health.

The chain has TRBV19 and TRBJ1-5; 7 nucleotides agree with TRBD1. Germline V lookup: CDR1 LNHDA, CDR2 SQIVND (reference sequence). The CDR3 has 15 residues. V dropped 5 bases and J dropped 2; count of bases not matched to a gene: 6. The DNA of the CDR3 is TGTGCCAGTAGTCAAGGGGGCGAGGGCAATCAGCCCCAGCATTTT. It translates to CASSQGGEGNQPQHF.

CDR3 nucleotides: TGTGCCAGCACCTCTCCGGGGCCCTACGAGCAGTACTTC. Translating it yields CASTSPGPYEQYF. The rearrangement links TRBV28 to TRBJ2-7; D is perhaps TRBD1 or TRBD2 (5 bases each). The CDR3 spans 13 residues. The V end lost 7 bases, the J end lost 2 bases, and 12 bases lay between the germline ends. CDR1 and CDR2 (germline): MDHEN, SYDVKM.

This clone was seen a single time. The V and J genes are TRBV30 and TRBJ2-2; D remains ambiguous. There are 13 residues in the CDR3. Germline-derived CDR1 and CDR2 are GTSNPN and SVGIG (reference sequence). Trimming left V 4 bases short and J 4 bases short, with 10 bases between. Written as DNA, the CDR3 is TGTGCCTGGACTCCCAGAGTCACCGGGGAGCTGTTTTTT. Its translation: CAWTPRVTGELFF.

The chain carries TRBV6-5 and TRBJ2-2; D gene unclear. Germline V CDR1 and CDR2: MNHEY, SVGAGI. V lost 0 bases, J lost 7 bases, and 9 bases lay in between. There are 14 residues in the CDR3. In nucleotides, the CDR3 is TGTGCCAGCAGTTACTCGGGCGTGGGCGGGGAGCTGTTTTTT. Translation: CASSYSGVGGELFF.

V and J are TRBV6-5 and TRBJ2-1, with 7 bases lining up with TRBD1. CDR3 length: 13 amino acids. Germline V CDR1 and CDR2: MNHEY, SVGAGI. The J segment lost 10 bases and the V segment lost 5 bases, leaving 8 bases of the junction unmatched. The CDR3 protein is CASSPRQGREQFF. The CDR3 DNA reads as TGTGCCAGCAGTCCGAGACAGGGCCGGGAGCAGTTCTTC.

The chain uses TRBV10-2 and TRBJ1-1; TRBD1 agrees at 7 bases. V trimming: 7 bases; J trimming: 2 bases; junction bases outside the gene matches: 4. CDR1 is WSHSY, CDR2 SAAADI, per germline. The CDR3 has 13 residues. Here the CDR3 DNA reads TGCGCCAGCACCAGACAGGGCAACACTGAAGCTTTCTTT. Translation gives CASTRQGNTEAFF.

The CDR3 protein is CASSPRTQIKSGELFF. The CDR3 nucleotides read TGTGCCAGCAGTCCCCGGACACAGATCAAGTCCGGGGAGCTGTTTTTT. This sequence joins TRBV27 and TRBJ2-2; TRBD1 is a possible D gene (5 bases). Trimming cost V 5 bases and J 6 bases, with 19 bases left between them. Germline assignment: CDR1 MNHEY and CDR2 SMNVEV (reference sequence). The CDR3 covers 16 residues.

The chain has TRBV14 and TRBJ1-4, with D uncertain. This CDR3 contains 13 residues. Trimming removed 6 bases at V and 5 bases at J, with 10 bases between. Per the germline V gene, CDR1 is SGHDN and CDR2 is FVKESK. This CDR3 is CASSHGPNEKLFF. CDR3 bases: TGTGCCAGCAGTCACGGACCGAATGAAAAACTGTTTTTT.